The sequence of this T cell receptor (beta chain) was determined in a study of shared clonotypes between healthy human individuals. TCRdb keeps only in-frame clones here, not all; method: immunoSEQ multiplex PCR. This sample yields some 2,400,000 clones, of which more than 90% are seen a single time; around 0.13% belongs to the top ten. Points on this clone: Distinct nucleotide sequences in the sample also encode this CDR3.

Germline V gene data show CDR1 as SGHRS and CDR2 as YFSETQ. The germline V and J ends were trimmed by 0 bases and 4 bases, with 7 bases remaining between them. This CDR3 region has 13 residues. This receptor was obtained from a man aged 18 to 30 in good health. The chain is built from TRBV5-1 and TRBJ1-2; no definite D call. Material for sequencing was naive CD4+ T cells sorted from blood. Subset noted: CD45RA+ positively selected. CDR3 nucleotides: TGCGCCAGCAGCTTGGATGGGTCCTATGGCTACACCTTC. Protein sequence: CASSLDGSYGYTF.